Described below is a single TCR beta chain sequence and its context. Clones were read by immunoSEQ multiplex PCR, and TCRdb kept only the in-frame ones, dropping some. The top ten hold 8.5% to 9% of the sample, which has about 47,000 clones, 65% to 80% seen once. This entry comes from a study of T cells in tumors after PD-1 blockade. Germline V gene sequence: CDR1 SGHDN, CDR2 FVKESK. The CDR3 totals 15 residues. V gave up 6 bases and J gave up 5 bases, with 19 bases separating them. The TCR was taken from a human donor with advanced basal cell or squamous cell carcinoma (not recorded which). Source: PBMCs, taken before anti-PD-1 therapy. The chain has TRBV14 and TRBJ1-2; TRBD1 might be the D (6 bases). The CDR3 spells CASRLTGGAGYGYTF. As DNA, the CDR3 is TGTGCCAGCAGATTGACGGGGGGCGCCGGGTATGGCTACACCTTC. Looking up the rest from reference TRBV14 and TRBJ1-2 gives the full variable domain: EAGVTQFPSHSVIEKGQTVTLRCDPISGHDNLYWYRRVMGKEIKFLLHFVKESKQDESGMPNNRFLAERTGGTYSTLKVQPAELEDSGVYFCASRLTGGAGYGYTFGSGTRLTVV.